The 29 T cell receptor beta chains presented below share a single source sample, sequenced in a study of shared clonotypes between healthy human individuals. Using immunoSEQ multiplex PCR, the repertoire was profiled, and TCRdb retains in-frame clones only, with some absent. The sample consists of some 790,000 clones, 55% to 80% of them appearing once. The sequenced material came from memory CD4+ T cells sorted from blood. The sample's subset: CD45RA-negative fraction. The receptors stem from a woman aged 30 to 39 in good health.

Concerning this clone: At the DNA level, this CDR3 is encoded by other sequences in the same sample as well. The V and J genes are TRBV28 and TRBJ2-6; maybe TRBD2 (6 bases). Germline V gene data show CDR1 as MDHEN and CDR2 as SYDVKM. This CDR3 is 15 amino acids long. Trimming cost V 2 bases and J 2 bases, with 7 bases left between them. This CDR3 reads CASSLTGAGANVLTF. CDR3 bases: TGTGCCAGCAGTTTAACGGGAGCTGGGGCCAACGTCCTGACTTTC.

This clone showed up just a few times. This rearrangement joins TRBV6-1 to TRBJ1-2; D unclear. The CDR3 sequence is 13 residues long. Between the trimmed V and J ends, which lost 3 bases and 3 bases, there was a span of 8 bases. The germline V gene encodes CDR1 MNHNS and CDR2 SASEGT. CDR3 DNA: TGTGCCAGCAGTGAGTTGCAGGACTATGGCTACACCTTC. Its translation: CASSELQDYGYTF.

The chain couples TRBV6-1 to TRBJ2-3; perhaps TRBD2 as D (5 bases). The CDR3 has 14 amino acids. Germline CDR1 is MNHNS and CDR2 is SASEGT. The V gene lost 9 bases and the J gene lost 1 base, with 14 bases spanning the gap. The CDR3, as DNA: TGTGCCAGTGGGCACGGACTCGGCACAGATACGCAGTATTTT. This sequence encodes CASGHGLGTDTQYF.

This clone came up a few times. The chain is built from TRBV5-4 and TRBJ1-1; 9 nucleotides line up with TRBD1. This CDR3 contains 14 residues. V lost 5 bases and J lost 1; bases outside the gene matches: 3. CDR1 and CDR2 (germline): SGHNT, YYREEE (reference sequence). The CDR3 sequence: CASSWDRENTEAFF. CDR3 DNA sequence: TGTGCCAGCAGTTGGGACAGGGAGAACACTGAAGCTTTCTTT.

The chain combines TRBV5-1 with TRBJ1-1; D is possibly TRBD1 (6 bases). Trimming took off 6 bases at V and 3 bases at J, with 15 bases between the two ends. Germline CDR1 is SGHRS and CDR2 is YFSETQ. The CDR3 contains 14 residues. CDR3 DNA: TGCGCCAGCACTCAACAGGGTGGATACACTGAAGCTTTCTTT. This gives the protein CASTQQGGYTEAFF. Full variable domain (remainder filled in from reference TRBV5-1 and TRBJ1-1): KAGVTQTPRYLIKTRGQQVTLSCSPISGHRSVSWYQQTPGQGLQFLFEYFSETQRNKGNFPGRFSGRQFSNSRSEMNVSTLELGDSALYLCASTQQGGYTEAFFGQGTRLTVV.

The J gene is TRBJ2-3, the V gene TRBV7-2; D possibly matches TRBD1 or TRBD2 (5 bases each). CDR1 SGHTA and CDR2 FQGNSA come from the germline V gene. This CDR3 is 14 amino acids long. Trimming took off 3 bases at V and 6 bases at J, with 13 bases between the two ends. This chain's CDR3 is CASSFGTLADTQYF. CDR3 DNA sequence: TGTGCCAGCAGCTTCGGGACCCTCGCGGATACGCAGTATTTT.

This rearrangement joins TRBV18 to TRBJ2-7, with TRBD2 as a possible D gene (6 bases). The CDR3 has 15 amino acids. Germline V gene lookup returns CDR1 KGHSH and CDR2 LQKENI. V was clipped by 3 bases and J by 0 bases, with 12 bases between them. CDR3 loop: CASSPRDSSSYEQYF. For the CDR3, the DNA is TGTGCCAGCTCACCGAGGGACTCAAGCTCCTACGAGCAGTACTTC.

The chain employs TRBV4-2 and TRBJ2-7; the D is unclear. In germline, CDR1 is LGHNA, CDR2 YNFKEQ. The CDR3 extends over 10 amino acids. V was trimmed by 1 base and J by 6 bases, leaving 1 base between them. Here the CDR3 reads CASSQVEQYF. The CDR3 DNA reads TGTGCCAGCAGCCAAGTCGAGCAGTACTTC.

The count of this clone is one. V usage is TRBV2 and J usage is TRBJ2-5, with D perhaps matching TRBD2 (5 bases). The germline gives CDR1 SNHLY, CDR2 FYNNEI. The length of the CDR3 is 13 residues. Trimming took off 5 bases at V and 2 bases at J, with 9 bases between the two ends. This CDR3 reads CASSSLAQETQYF. The CDR3 DNA reads as TGTGCCAGCAGTTCTCTAGCTCAAGAGACCCAGTACTTC.

The chain combines TRBV11-2 with TRBJ2-3, with 7 bases lining up with TRBD1. The CDR3 has 14 amino acids. CDR1 SGHAT and CDR2 FQNNGV come from the germline V gene. The V segment lost 5 bases and the J segment 4 bases; nucleotides outside the gene matches: 6. CDR3 DNA sequence: TGTGCCAGCAGCCCCAACAGGGGCCCAGATACGCAGTATTTT. Translation gives CASSPNRGPDTQYF.

This chain uses TRBV5-4 with TRBJ1-1; tentatively, D is TRBD1 (6 bases). CDR3 length: 14 amino acids. The V and J ends lost 4 bases and 1 base respectively, with 11 bases between them. Germline V gene sequence: CDR1 SGHNT, CDR2 YYREEE (reference sequence). The CDR3: CASSHGQRNTEAFF. In DNA form, the CDR3 reads TGTGCCAGCAGCCACGGACAGCGGAACACTGAAGCTTTCTTT.

CDR3 amino acids: CASSYGTFYNEQFF. CDR3 in DNA: TGTGCCAGCAGTTACGGGACTTTCTACAATGAGCAGTTCTTC. The rearrangement joins TRBV6-6 to TRBJ2-1; D is possibly TRBD2 (6 bases). The CDR3 sequence is 14 residues long. Germline CDR1 is MNHNY and CDR2 is SVGAGI (reference sequence). Trimming left V 2 bases short and J 3 bases short, with 8 bases between.

In this sample, this clone turned up once. The chain carries TRBV27 and TRBJ2-7; TRBD2 aligns across 8 bases. The CDR3 spans 16 residues. Looked up from germline, CDR1 is MNHEY and CDR2 is SMNVEV (reference sequence). With 2 bases clipped from V and 6 bases from J, the junction kept 12 bases outside the gene matches. CDR3 region: CASSLRLGTRSPEQYF. CDR3 sequence (DNA): TGTGCCAGCAGTTTAAGGTTGGGGACTAGATCCCCCGAGCAGTACTTC.

CDR3 bases: TGCGCCAGCAGCCAGTTCCTCCAGCGTTGGGACAGGGCGGGAGAGCAGTACTTC. This codes for CASSQFLQRWDRAGEQYF. This chain uses TRBV4-1 with TRBJ2-7, with TRBD1 identical over 9 bases. Trimming removed 3 bases from V and 7 bases from J; junction bases left unmatched: 19. This CDR3 contains 18 residues. Germline assignment: CDR1 MGHRA and CDR2 YSYEKL.

This clone occurred once. The chain recombines TRBV21-1 with TRBJ2-2; the table's D gene call, TRBD2, was not cross checked with the DNA. TRBV21-1 is tagged as a pseudogene. The CDR3 is 16 residues long. CDR3 bases: TGTGCCAGCAGCCGTCGGGTGGGGAGGAACACCGGGGAGCTGTTTTTT. Its translation: CASSRRVGRNTGELFF.

This chain links TRBV5-8 with TRBJ1-1; the match to TRBD1 covers 7 bases. CDR1 SGHTS and CDR2 YDEGEE come from the germline V gene. The V segment lost 2 bases and the J segment 3 bases; nucleotides outside the gene matches: 10. The CDR3 has 16 residues. In nucleotides, the CDR3 is TGTGCCAGCAGCTTTTCACAGGGGATCGGTGACACTGAAGCTTTCTTT. The encoded protein is CASSFSQGIGDTEAFF.

The chain couples TRBV25-1 to TRBJ2-1; a possible D gene is TRBD2 (5 bases). Germline lookup yields CDR1 MGHDK and CDR2 SYGVNS. V lost 4 bases and J lost 6, with 13 bases in between. This CDR3 region has 14 residues. CDR3 DNA sequence: TGTGCCAGCAGTGCCGACTACCAGTCCAATGAGCAGTTCTTC. Residues: CASSADYQSNEQFF.

This clone was recorded only once. The chain recombines TRBV27 with TRBJ2-2; a weak D match, TRBD1 (6 bases). This CDR3 is 14 amino acids long. Germline CDR1 is MNHEY and CDR2 is SMNVEV (reference sequence). The V end lost 5 bases, the J end lost 7 bases, and 14 bases lay between the germline ends. The CDR3, as DNA: TGTGCCAGCAGTCCGAAACAGGGCATCGGGGAGCTGTTTTTT. This sequence encodes CASSPKQGIGELFF.

This clone has more than one count but fewer than ten. V is TRBV27 and J is TRBJ2-2; D is perhaps TRBD2 (6 bases). Trimming stripped 4 bases from V and 6 bases from J, with 12 bases between. Per germline, CDR1 MNHEY and CDR2 SMNVEV (reference sequence). The CDR3 contains 14 residues. The CDR3 DNA reads TGTGCCAGCAGTTCTCTCAGACTAGCCGGGGAGCTGTTTTTT. It translates to CASSSLRLAGELFF.

The rearrangement links TRBV30 to TRBJ2-6, with 9 positions matching TRBD1. V dropped 5 bases and J dropped 0; count of bases not matched to a gene: 8. The germline CDR1 and CDR2 sequences are GTSNPN and SVGIG (reference sequence). This CDR3 has 17 residues. The CDR3 here is CAWGKDRGASGANVLTF. The CDR3 coding sequence is TGTGCCTGGGGAAAGGACAGGGGTGCCTCTGGGGCCAACGTCCTGACTTTC.

The chain uses TRBV7-8 and TRBJ1-1; D is unclear. V lost 2 bases to trimming and J lost 3 bases, with 10 bases between them. The CDR3 is 14 amino acids. CDR1 and CDR2 from the germline V gene are SGHVS and FQNEAQ. The CDR3 nucleotides read TGTGCCAGCAGCTTACGTAGAAGGGACACTGAAGCTTTCTTT. Translating it yields CASSLRRRDTEAFF.

V gene TRBV12-2 combines with J gene TRBJ1-5; the table's D call, TRBD1, was not checked against the DNA. TRBV12-2 is described as a pseudogene. The CDR3 runs to 18 residues. This CDR3 is CASRLATGGLKCNQPQHF. CDR3 coding DNA: TGTGCAAGTCGCCTCGCGACAGGGGGCCTAAAATGCAATCAGCCCCAGCATTTT.

The CDR3 sequence: CASSLGGTQYF. The CDR3 DNA is TGTGCCAGCAGCTTAGGCGGTACTCAGTACTTC. V gene TRBV7-2 combines with J gene TRBJ2-7; unclear D gene. CDR3 size: 11 residues. The V and J ends lost 1 base and 10 bases respectively, with 8 bases between them. The V gene's germline CDR1 is SGHTA and CDR2 FQGNSA.

The CDR3 DNA reads as TGTGCCAGCAGCTTAGTGCTGGGATCGGGGGCCAACGTCCTGACTTTC. Its translation is CASSLVLGSGANVLTF. The chain uses TRBV7-3 and TRBJ2-6; D gene uncertain. The CDR3 consists of 16 residues. Germline-derived CDR1 and CDR2 are SGHTA and FQGTGA. Trimming shortened V by 2 bases and J by 4 bases, and 12 bases separated the two germline ends.

J is TRBJ2-7 and V is TRBV28; 10 nucleotides match TRBD2. CDR3 length equals 15 residues. V shed 5 bases, J shed 6 bases, and the junction held 10 bases outside the gene matches. Germline V CDR1 and CDR2: MDHEN, SYDVKM. CDR3 nucleotide sequence: TGTGCCAGCAGTATCCCTAGCGGGGGAAGGTCCGAGCAGTACTTC. Translating it yields CASSIPSGGRSEQYF.

This chain uses TRBV9 with TRBJ2-3; 12 nucleotides align to TRBD2. Germline V gene sequence: CDR1 SGDLS, CDR2 YYNGEE. With V trimmed by 4 bases and J by 5 bases, 5 bases remained unmatched. This CDR3 comprises 15 residues. The CDR3 region has the DNA TGTGCCAGCAGCCCCCTGACTAGCGGGAGAGATACGCAGTATTTT. Amino acid sequence: CASSPLTSGRDTQYF. Full variable domain (outside the CDR3, taken from reference TRBV9 and TRBJ2-3): DSGVTQTPKHLITATGQRVTLRCSPRSGDLSVYWYQQSLDQGLQFLIQYYNGEERAKGNILERFSAQQFPDLHSELNLSSLELGDSALYFCASSPLTSGRDTQYFGPGTRLTVL.

On this clone itself: One end of the junction varies from germline; a read error may be responsible. This chain uses TRBV7-2 with TRBJ2-2; 12 bases are shared with TRBD2. There are 15 residues in the CDR3. Germline values: CDR1 SGHTA, CDR2 FQGNSA. CDR3 sequence: CASSLAGGIRGELFF. In DNA form, the CDR3 reads TGTGCCAGCAGCCTAGCGGGAGGGATTAGGGGGGAGCTGTTTTTT.

The V gene is TRBV2, the J gene TRBJ2-3; 10 bases line up with TRBD2. The J segment lost 6 bases and the V segment lost 8 bases, leaving 14 bases of the junction unmatched. The germline CDR1 and CDR2 sequences are SNHLY and FYNNEI. The CDR3 has 16 residues. DNA of the CDR3: TGTGCCAGCGCGAATAAAGCGGGAGGGCCAATGGATACGCAGTATTTT. This translates into CASANKAGGPMDTQYF.

The V call is TRBV5-1, the J call TRBJ2-5; D remains ambiguous. Germline V gene data show CDR1 as SGHRS and CDR2 as YFSETQ. The CDR3 has 15 amino acids. The V end lost 2 bases, the J end lost 3 bases, and 14 bases lay between the germline ends. CDR3 DNA: TGCGCCAGCAGCTTTCTTGCCACACGGGAAGAGACCCAGTACTTC. As protein: CASSFLATREETQYF.